This is a list of T cell receptor beta chains from one sample in a study of early T cells in non-severe SARS-CoV-2 infection. TCRdb re-analysed the 5' RACE reads in MiXCR, keeping a single row per CDR3 protein. The sample holds about 80,000 distinct CDR3 sequences, 9.5% to 13% seen once. Sequenced input: whole blood. The source of these receptors is an adult who was a healthcare worker with PCR-confirmed SARS-CoV-2 infection or an uninfected control (not recorded which). The CDR3 runs from the conserved cysteine through the conserved F or W. The D gene is left open where the match is weak. Rows may omit the clone size; those that give it use once, few, many or a size class.

D: .; size: few; V: TRBV20-1; J: TRBJ2-3; CDR3: CSARLPGTDTQYF; DNA: TGCAGTGCTAGATTACCCGGCACAGATACGCAGTATTTT
D: TRBD2; size: many; V: TRBV20-1; J: TRBJ2-1; CDR3: CSATKPGLAGLSYNEQFF; DNA: TGCAGTGCTACAAAACCCGGACTAGCGGGGCTTTCCTACAATGAGCAGTTCTTC
D: .; size: many; V: TRBV25-1; J: TRBJ2-7; CDR3: CASSAGQSRYEQYF; DNA: TGTGCCAGCAGTGCCGGACAGAGTCGTTACGAGCAGTACTTC
D: .; size: .; V: TRBV6-2/TRBV6-3; J: TRBJ2-7; CDR3: CASSSAKLAYEQYF; DNA: TGTGCCAGCAGTTCGGCCAAATTGGCCTACGAGCAGTACTTC
D: .; size: few; V: TRBV30; J: TRBJ1-1; CDR3: CAWSVRHQNTEAFF; DNA: TGTGCCTGGAGTGTACGACACCAGAACACTGAAGCTTTCTTT
D: .; size: many; V: TRBV6-4; J: TRBJ1-1; CDR3: CASSGVGGSEAFF; DNA: TGTGCCAGCAGTGGGGTTGGAGGATCTGAAGCTTTCTTT
D: .; size: .; V: TRBV19; J: TRBJ2-2; CDR3: CASRRTGELFF; DNA: TGTGCCAGTAGAAGGACCGGGGAGCTGTTTTTT
D: .; size: .; V: TRBV18; J: TRBJ2-1; CDR3: CASSPLQGNYNEQFF; DNA: TGTGCCAGCTCACCACTCCAGGGCAATTACAATGAGCAGTTCTTC
D: TRBD2; size: few; V: TRBV6-5; J: TRBJ2-2; CDR3: CASSYRLAGNTGELFF; DNA: TGTGCCAGCAGTTACAGACTAGCGGGTAACACCGGGGAGCTGTTTTTT
D: TRBD1; size: .; V: TRBV5-1; J: TRBJ1-1; CDR3: CASSLALGTGGENTEAFF; DNA: TGCGCCAGCAGCTTGGCCTTGGGGACAGGGGGCGAAAACACTGAAGCTTTCTTT
D: TRBD1; size: .; V: TRBV4-1; J: TRBJ2-3; CDR3: CASSQVLGTGTDTQYF; DNA: TGCGCCAGCAGCCAAGTTCTCGGGACAGGCACAGATACGCAGTATTTT
D: TRBD1; size: many; V: TRBV5-4; J: TRBJ2-4; CDR3: CASSSGRQGRGKNIQYF; DNA: TGTGCCAGCAGCTCAGGTCGACAGGGCCGGGGCAAAAACATTCAGTACTTC
D: TRBD1; size: .; V: TRBV29-1; J: TRBJ1-1; CDR3: CSVTGVSAEAFF; DNA: TGCAGCGTTACAGGGGTTTCAGCTGAAGCTTTCTTT
D: .; size: many; V: TRBV29-1; J: TRBJ2-3; CDR3: CSVAQGGTDTQYF; DNA: TGCAGCGTTGCACAGGGAGGCACAGATACGCAGTATTTT
D: TRBD2; size: many; V: TRBV13; J: TRBJ2-3; CDR3: CASSETLAGATDTQYF; DNA: TGTGCCAGCAGCGAGACACTAGCGGGAGCAACAGATACGCAGTATTTT
D: .; size: few; V: TRBV5-1; J: TRBJ2-5; CDR3: CASSPRAVKETQYF; DNA: TGCGCCAGCAGCCCCCGGGCCGTAAAAGAGACCCAGTACTTC
D: .; size: .; V: TRBV7-2; J: TRBJ2-2; CDR3: CASSPRITGELFF; DNA: TGTGCCAGCAGCCCCCGAATCACCGGGGAGCTGTTTTTT
D: .; size: .; V: TRBV28; J: TRBJ1-2; CDR3: CASSLDLFNYGYTF; DNA: TGTGCCAGCAGTCTGGATCTTTTTAACTATGGCTACACCTTC
D: .; size: few; V: TRBV6-5; J: TRBJ2-5; CDR3: CASSYSSGEAQYF; DNA: TGTGCCAGCAGTTACTCCTCGGGGGAAGCCCAGTACTTC
D: TRBD2; size: many; V: TRBV11-2; J: TRBJ2-2; CDR3: CASSSRLADANTGELFF; DNA: TGTGCCAGCAGCTCCCGACTAGCTGACGCGAACACCGGGGAGCTGTTTTTT
D: .; size: few; V: TRBV2; J: TRBJ1-5; CDR3: CASSETQADPNQPQHF; DNA: TGTGCCAGCAGTGAGACGCAGGCAGATCCTAATCAGCCCCAGCATTTT
D: TRBD1; size: many; V: TRBV6-6; J: TRBJ2-3; CDR3: CASSSLPGQVPSGAQYF; DNA: TGTGCCAGCAGTTCTCTACCGGGACAGGTCCCCTCGGGGGCGCAGTATTTT
D: .; size: .; V: TRBV7-2; J: TRBJ2-3; CDR3: CARQDTQYF; DNA: TGTGCCAGGCAGGATACGCAGTATTTT
D: TRBD1; size: many; V: TRBV6-1; J: TRBJ1-1; CDR3: CASRTGMNTEAFF; DNA: TGTGCCAGCCGGACAGGGATGAACACTGAAGCTTTCTTT
D: .; size: few; V: TRBV4-2; J: TRBJ2-1; CDR3: CASSQELRGLPYNEQFF; DNA: TGTGCCAGCAGCCAAGAGTTACGCGGACTGCCCTACAATGAGCAGTTCTTC